This T cell receptor beta chain was captured in a study of response to subunit inactivated influenza vaccine. Study outcomes and limitations: Every seasonal influenza vaccination brings in few new T cells, the authors suggested.

Via MiXCR, TCRdb re-called the RT-PCR reads, giving one row per CDR3 protein. Among 700,000 to 900,000 distinct CDR3 sequences listed, less than 25% were seen once. This clonotype was observed a few times. Antigen specificity is unknown. CDR3 size: 16 residues. CDR1 is SGHTA, CDR2 FQGNSA, per germline. Unmatched junction bases numbered 7, after V lost 2 bases and J lost 1 base. This TCR came from a man between 50 and 59 years old who received an inactivated influenza vaccine. The chain recombines TRBV7-2 with TRBJ2-5, with TRBD2 identical over 7 bases. This specimen consisted of PBMCs from blood, obtained 5 to 6 days after vaccination. CDR3 sequence: CASSLRAGVIQETQYF. The CDR3, as DNA: TGTGCCAGCAGCTTACGGGCGGGGGTGATCCAAGAGACCCAGTACTTC.